This T cell receptor (beta chain) originates from a study of blood T cell repertoires in COVID-19 (dated by TCRdb to the early 2020s). Regarding the study in general: Collaborator samples came from the United States, Italy and Spain and covered acute and convalescent phases of COVID-19. The material from the prospective study consisted of cDNA or gDNA derived from T cells, B-cell-depleted T cells, or PBMCs. Deeply sampled blood TCRbeta repertoires from subjects exposed to, actively infected with, or recovered from COVID-19 were included in the dataset. The repertoires were released in a freely available public database meant as a resource for research on the immune response to SARS-CoV-2. The samples were drawn from two sources: the first 160 participants of the ongoing ImmuneRACE study, and fewer than 1,500 subjects contributed by 6 global collaborators. Nearly every sample came with metadata listing a de-identified subject ID, COVID-19 status, age in years and sex. Where available, HLA class I and class II types were taken from metadata supplied by the sample provider and were not determined by assay-based typing. What the work shows at the level of the full study, not this receptor alone: The quantity of clinical and demographic metadata differed by source and by participant and was supplied without curation.

With respect to this clone: Its antigen is unknown. Base qualities are missing; no much larger clone stands one base away.

TCRbeta CDR3 regions were amplified from genomic DNA by means of the immunoSEQ Assay, a bias-controlled multiplex PCR. The original methods were these. The number of nucleated cells in each sample was estimated from the amplification of reference gene primers within the assay. To quantify the absolute abundance of each unique TCRbeta CDR3 rearrangement, sequence reads were collapsed and filtered. For each sample, productive Simpson clonality was calculated as the square root of Simpson's diversity index over productive rearrangements. In TCRdb, the immuneACCESS table is reduced to in-frame sequences with V and J assigned. These tables do not hold every clone; where another copy was compared, an unresolved V gene accounts for under half, and the others remain unexplained. V and J calls and clone size are as listed in that table; D and trimming were resolved from the DNA. The sample includes about 100,000 clones, with more than 80% observed a single time. The ten largest clones capture roughly 30% of the sample.

Whole blood was collected in K2EDTA tubes by collaborating institutions according to the institutions' own protocols. Collaborator samples were shipped for TCRbeta analysis as frozen whole blood, isolated PBMCs, or DNA extracted from either sample type. This receptor was identified in a woman aged 80 or over with acute or convalescent COVID-19. The specimen was peripheral blood.

In nucleotides, the sequence is TGTGCCACCTTGGGCGGGACTAGCAATCAGCCCCAGCATTTT. The resulting protein is CATLGGTSNQPQHF. The sequence joins TRBV6-5 to TRBJ1-5, and possibly TRBD1, on 5 matching bases. Trimming at the junction amounts to 10 bases on V and 0 bases on J, and the germline ends lie 13 bases apart. The germline V gene provides CDR1 MNHEY and CDR2 SVGAGI. Reading from cysteine to phenylalanine, the CDR3 counts 14 amino acids. Solely the CDR3 DNA is kept, with 42 bases framed from the first base.